Detailed here is one TCR beta chain. V shed 5 bases and J 4 bases; nucleotides not matched to a gene: 8. Looked up from germline, CDR1 is SEHNR and CDR2 is FQNEAQ (reference sequence). The CDR3 is 15 residues long. Authors' methods: The authors estimated nucleated cell counts from reference gene primer amplification. The repertoire was sequenced with immunoSEQ multiplex PCR; TCRdb's copy has only in-frame clones and lacks some. From that table come the V and J calls and clone size; the DNA was used to work out D and trimming. This table holds roughly 330,000 clones, over 75% found once. This record comes from a study of blood T cell repertoires in COVID-19. Study summary: In each case, the material was cDNA or gDNA derived from T cells, B-cell-depleted T cells, or PBMCs.

Recruits, aged 18 to 89 years, lived in 24 US areas. Sequences were obtained from PBMCs or T cells enriched from blood (not recorded which). V gene TRBV7-9 combines with J gene TRBJ2-3; TRBD2 aligns across 8 bases. The source is a man aged 30 to 45 who had recovered from COVID-19. This CDR3 reads CASSKAGAIPDTQYF. DNA of the CDR3: TGTGCCAGCAGCAAAGCGGGGGCGATACCAGATACGCAGTATTTT.